The subject of this entry is one T cell receptor (beta chain). The antigen remains undetermined. Once obtained from cultured CD4+ T cells, the DNA was sequenced using the Oncomine TCR Beta short-read assay. The source of extracted genomic DNA was cultured CD4+ T cells. MiXCR, applied by TCRdb to the PCR reads, yields one record per CDR3 protein. The data hold approximately 9,500 distinct CDR3 sequences, with about 35% observed a single time. V was pared by 3 bases and J by 5 bases, with 7 bases of the junction left unmatched. Germline loops: CDR1 SGHAT, CDR2 FQDESV (reference sequence). This CDR3 comprises 15 residues. The entry originates in a study of vaccination and CD4 T cells after COVID-19. As for the study in general: Each participant underwent a two-dose regimen of either the BNT162b2 or the mRNA-1273 vaccine. Each control culture was treated with a CEFX pool, an HIV-1 Nef pool, or no peptide.

Indicated treatment: roughly 10-day PBMC culture with coronavirus spike peptide pools or control peptides (ViraFEST assay). The unexposed donor's CD4+ T cells were collected before the COVID-19 pandemic (2011-2018). ViraFEST expanded antigen-specific T cells with peptide pools, then sequenced TCRs. The clonotype was recovered from a human donor in good health. The V call is TRBV11-1, the J call TRBJ2-1; 7 bases align to TRBD2. Sequenced: CD4+ T cells from blood, cultured in vitro. CDR3 sequence reads: CASSLVRAGNNEQFF. The CDR3 DNA follows: TGTGCCAGCAGCTTGGTGCGAGCGGGAAACAATGAGCAGTTCTTC.